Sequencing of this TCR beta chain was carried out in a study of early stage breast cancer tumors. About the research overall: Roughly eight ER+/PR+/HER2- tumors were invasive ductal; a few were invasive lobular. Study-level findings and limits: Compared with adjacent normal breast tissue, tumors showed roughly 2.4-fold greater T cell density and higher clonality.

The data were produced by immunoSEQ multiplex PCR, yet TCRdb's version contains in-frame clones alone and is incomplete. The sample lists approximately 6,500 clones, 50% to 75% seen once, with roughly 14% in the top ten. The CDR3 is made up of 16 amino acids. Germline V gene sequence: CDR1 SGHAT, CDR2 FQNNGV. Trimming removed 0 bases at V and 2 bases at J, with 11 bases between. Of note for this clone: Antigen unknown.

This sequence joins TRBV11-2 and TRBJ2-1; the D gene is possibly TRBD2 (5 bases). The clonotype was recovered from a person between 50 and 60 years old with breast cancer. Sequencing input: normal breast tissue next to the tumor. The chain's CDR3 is CASSLEPLATYNEQFF. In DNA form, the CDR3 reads TGTGCCAGCAGCTTAGAGCCCCTAGCAACCTACAATGAGCAGTTCTTC.